The 15 T cell receptor beta chains presented below share a single source sample, sequenced in a study of blood T cell repertoires in COVID-19. Here immunoSEQ multiplex PCR was the method, and the copy in TCRdb shows in-frame clones only, minus some. The sample records about 250,000 clones, approximately 90% being singletons. The material sequenced was PBMCs or T cells enriched from blood (not recorded which). These receptors all come from a man aged 35 to 55 who had recovered from COVID-19.

The chain combines TRBV7-9 with TRBJ1-2; maybe TRBD1 (5 bases). The germline V gene has CDR1 SEHNR and CDR2 FQNEAQ (reference sequence). V was shortened by 8 bases and J by 6 bases, with 22 bases between the two germline ends. CDR3 length: 15 amino acids. CDR3 sequence (DNA): TGTGCCAGCGAAGAACCGGGACTCAGGGTGGATGGCTACACCTTC. As protein: CASEEPGLRVDGYTF.

This chain links TRBV5-1 with TRBJ1-1; D may be TRBD1 (6 bases). CDR3 length equals 14 residues. V lost 4 bases, J lost 1 base, and 11 bases lay in between. Germline V gene data show CDR1 as SGHRS and CDR2 as YFSETQ. CDR3 coding DNA: TGCGCCAGCAGCCAAAGGACAGCGAACACTGAAGCTTTCTTT. Encoded protein: CASSQRTANTEAFF.

The sample holds a few counts of this clone. This chain joins TRBV6-5 and TRBJ2-7, with 11 bases aligning to TRBD1. The germline CDR1 and CDR2 sequences are MNHEY and SVGAGI. CDR3 size: 14 residues. V lost 5 bases and J lost 5; bases outside the gene matches: 5. The CDR3 region has the DNA TGTGCCAGCAGTACCGGGACAGGGGGAAACGAGCAGTACTTC. Protein: CASSTGTGGNEQYF.

The V call is TRBV30, the J call TRBJ2-3, with D possibly being TRBD2 (6 bases). Trimming stripped 0 bases from V and 8 bases from J, with 24 bases between. CDR1 GTSNPN and CDR2 SVGIG come from the germline V gene (reference sequence). This CDR3 is built from 17 residues. Here the CDR3 DNA reads TGTGCCTGGAGTGTATCTGTTGGGACTCGCCCGGAAGGTACGCAGTATTTT. This codes for CAWSVSVGTRPEGTQYF.

V is TRBV2 and J is TRBJ2-2; perhaps TRBD2 as D (5 bases). This CDR3 is 14 amino acids long. The germline V gene has CDR1 SNHLY and CDR2 FYNNEI. V lost 7 bases, J lost 1 base, and 10 bases lay in between. The DNA for the CDR3 is TGTGCCAGCAAGATAGGGAGGAACACCGGGGAGCTGTTTTTT. This codes for CASKIGRNTGELFF. The complete variable domain, with remaining parts taken from reference TRBV2 and TRBJ2-2, reads EPEVTQTPSHQVTQMGQEVILRCVPISNHLYFYWYRQILGQKVEFLVSFYNNEISEKSEIFDDQFSVERPDGSNFTLKIRSTKLEDSAMYFCASKIGRNTGELFFGEGSRLTVL.

The chain combines TRBV5-1 with TRBJ2-2, with 7 bases that match TRBD1. In germline, CDR1 is SGHRS, CDR2 YFSETQ. V lost 0 bases, J lost 4 bases, and 3 bases stayed unmatched. The CDR3 consists of 15 residues. The chain's CDR3 is CASSLADRATGELFF. CDR3 coding DNA: TGCGCCAGCAGCTTGGCCGACAGGGCCACCGGGGAGCTGTTTTTT.

This chain uses TRBV19 with TRBJ1-5; TRBD1 agrees at 9 bases. The CDR3 length is 14 residues. V lost 6 bases and J lost 11; bases outside the gene matches: 11. Looked up from germline, CDR1 is LNHDA and CDR2 is SQIVND (reference sequence). CDR3 amino acids: CASSQTGGNMAQHF. In nucleotides, the CDR3 is TGTGCCAGTAGCCAGACAGGGGGGAACATGGCCCAGCATTTT.

This chain uses TRBV10-3 with TRBJ2-7, with D possibly being TRBD1 (5 bases). Germline V gives CDR1 ENHRY, CDR2 SYGVKD. Trimming took off 6 bases at V and 1 base at J, with 19 bases between the two ends. The CDR3 is made up of 16 amino acids. CDR3 DNA: TGTGCCATCAGGCCGCAAGGGGCGGAGTATTCCTACGAGCAGTACTTC. It specifies CAIRPQGAEYSYEQYF.

This chain links TRBV2 with TRBJ2-7, with 8 bases that match TRBD2. V was pared by 3 bases and J by 5 bases, with 15 bases of the junction left unmatched. The CDR3 consists of 17 residues. Germline CDR1 SNHLY, CDR2 FYNNEI. The DNA of the CDR3 is TGTGCCAGCAGTGACATTCGTCGTACGGGAGGGCTGAACGAGCAGTACTTC. It is translated as CASSDIRRTGGLNEQYF.

This clone was counted a single time. This chain uses TRBV11-2 with TRBJ1-2; weak D call: TRBD1 (6 bases). V was clipped by 6 bases and J by 4 bases, with 15 bases between them. CDR1 SGHAT and CDR2 FQNNGV come from the germline V gene. The length of the CDR3 is 14 residues. DNA of the CDR3: TGTGCCAGCAGGCGAGGGACAAGGAGCTATGGCTACACCTTC. Amino acids: CASRRGTRSYGYTF.

This chain uses TRBV5-4 with TRBJ2-3, with 10 bases fitting TRBD2. CDR3 length: 13 residues. Germline loops: CDR1 SGHNT, CDR2 YYREEE (reference sequence). The J segment lost 1 base and the V segment lost 7 bases, leaving 0 bases of the junction unmatched. The CDR3 reads CASGTSGTDTQYF. CDR3 in DNA: TGTGCCAGCGGGACTAGCGGCACAGATACGCAGTATTTT.

The chain employs TRBV30 and TRBJ1-5, with TRBD1 matching over 11 bases. Germline V gene data show CDR1 as GTSNPN and CDR2 as SVGIG (reference sequence). The CDR3 has 13 amino acids. The ends lost 2 bases at V and 8 bases at J; junction bases unmatched: 2. Here the CDR3 reads CAWSRTGGEPQHF. The CDR3 nucleotides read TGTGCCTGGAGTCGGACAGGGGGCGAGCCCCAGCATTTT.

The genes are TRBV18 and TRBJ1-2, with 10 bases identical to TRBD1. After removal of 2 bases from V and 10 bases from J, the junction contained 4 bases not matched to a gene. This CDR3 has 13 amino acids. The V gene's germline CDR1 is KGHSH and CDR2 LQKENI. CDR3 in amino acids: CASSPRDRGFYTF. CDR3 bases: TGTGCCAGCTCACCAAGGGACAGGGGATTCTACACCTTC.

CDR3 nucleotides: TGTGCCAGCAGTTCCCCAAACAGCGAGCAGTACTTC. Translating it yields CASSSPNSEQYF. The genes are TRBV28 and TRBJ2-7; D gene ambiguous. Trimming removed 4 bases from V and 6 bases from J, with 10 bases in between. CDR3 length equals 12 residues. Germline V lookup: CDR1 MDHEN, CDR2 SYDVKM. Combining the CDR3 with reference TRBV28 and TRBJ2-7 gives the whole variable domain DVKVTQSSRYLVKRTGEKVFLECVQDMDHENMFWYRQDPGLGLRLIYFSYDVKMKEKGDIPEGYSVSREKKERFSLILESASTNQTSMYLCASSSPNSEQYFGPGTRLTVT.

The V and J genes are TRBV18 and TRBJ2-1, with 12 bases fitting TRBD2. Germline CDR1 is KGHSH and CDR2 is LQKENI. The CDR3 contains 16 residues. The ends lost 2 bases at V and 7 bases at J; junction bases unmatched: 6. In nucleotides, the CDR3 is TGTGCCAGCTCACCAACGACTAGCGGGAGCCTAAATGAGCAGTTCTTC. It yields the protein CASSPTTSGSLNEQFF.